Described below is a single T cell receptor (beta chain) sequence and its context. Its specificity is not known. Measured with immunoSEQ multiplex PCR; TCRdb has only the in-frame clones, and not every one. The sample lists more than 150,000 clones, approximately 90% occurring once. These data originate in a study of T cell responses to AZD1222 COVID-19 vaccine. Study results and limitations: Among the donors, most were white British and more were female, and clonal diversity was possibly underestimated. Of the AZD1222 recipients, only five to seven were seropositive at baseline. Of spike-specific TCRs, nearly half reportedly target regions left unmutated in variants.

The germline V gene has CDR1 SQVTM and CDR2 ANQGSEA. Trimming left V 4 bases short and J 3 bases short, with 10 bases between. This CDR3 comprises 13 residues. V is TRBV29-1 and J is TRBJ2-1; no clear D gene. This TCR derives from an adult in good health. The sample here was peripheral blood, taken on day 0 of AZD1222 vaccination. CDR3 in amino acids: CSVGAYRYNEQFF. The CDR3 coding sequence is TGCAGCGTTGGGGCATATCGCTACAATGAGCAGTTCTTC.